This T cell receptor beta chain was documented in a study of blood T cell repertoires in COVID-19. Study information: Samples came from the United States, Italy and Spain, spanning acute and convalescent COVID-19. T cells, B-cell-depleted T cells, or PBMCs provided the cDNA or gDNA that served as material.

V was clipped by 3 bases and J by 2 bases, with 13 bases between them. From germline, CDR1 is MNHEY and CDR2 SMNVEV (reference sequence). The CDR3 contains 15 residues. In the authors' methods: It was from reference gene primer amplification that nucleated cell counts were estimated. The repertoire was sequenced with immunoSEQ multiplex PCR; TCRdb's copy has only in-frame clones and lacks some. V, J and clone size were drawn from that table, and D and trimming were deduced from the DNA. This sample has under 300,000 clones; roughly 83% occur once, and the top ten carry 9.6%. Sequencing was done on a sample of peripheral blood. The receptor comes from a woman over 75 with acute or convalescent COVID-19. The chain carries TRBV27 and TRBJ1-1; a possible D gene is TRBD1 (6 bases). The CDR3 spells CASSFYRVRNTEAFF. CDR3 DNA: TGTGCCAGCAGTTTCTACAGGGTGCGAAACACTGAAGCTTTCTTT.